This note documents a single TCR beta chain sequence. The sample originates from a study of blood T cell repertoires in COVID-19. Overall study context: Donors in the United States, Italy and Spain gave samples during acute or convalescent COVID-19.

CDR1 MGHDK and CDR2 SYGVNS come from the germline V gene. The junction had 9 bases not matched to a gene; V was cut back by 11 bases and J by 7 bases. This CDR3 region has 12 residues. The participants were between about 18 and 95 years old and came from fewer than 25 US areas. Participant reports of clinical history set cohort assignment. Someone with COVID-19 had been met by exposed participants within 2 weeks before study entry. Measured with immunoSEQ multiplex PCR; TCRdb has only the in-frame clones, and not every one. This sample yields about 430,000 clones, of which approximately 91% are seen a single time; about 1.5% belongs to the top ten.

The chain joins TRBV25-1 to TRBJ1-2; 8 bases fit TRBD1. The TCR comes from a woman aged 18 to 35 who had been exposed to COVID-19. The specimen sequenced was PBMCs or T cells enriched from blood (not recorded which). CDR3 in amino acids: CAGQGEFGGYTF. As DNA, the CDR3 is TGTGCCGGACAGGGAGAGTTTGGTGGCTACACCTTC.